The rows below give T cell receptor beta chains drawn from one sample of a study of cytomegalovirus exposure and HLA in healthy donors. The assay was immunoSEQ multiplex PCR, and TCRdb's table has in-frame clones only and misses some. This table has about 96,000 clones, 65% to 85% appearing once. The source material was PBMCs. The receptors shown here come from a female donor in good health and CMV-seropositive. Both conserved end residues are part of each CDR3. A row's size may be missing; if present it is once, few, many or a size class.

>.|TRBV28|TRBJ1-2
CASSLLPGTGGEGYTF
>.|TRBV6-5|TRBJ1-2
CASRMTGHHSYGYTF
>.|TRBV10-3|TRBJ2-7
CAISPQSLYEQYF
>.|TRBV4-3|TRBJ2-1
CASSQDPTSGSGNEQFF
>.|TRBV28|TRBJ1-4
CASSPWGGGAEKLFF
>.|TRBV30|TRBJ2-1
CAWISNSYNEQFF
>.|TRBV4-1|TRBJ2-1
CASSQELADLPYNEQFF
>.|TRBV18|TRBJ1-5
CASSGQGRQPQHF
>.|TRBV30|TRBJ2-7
CAWSVQGYEQYF
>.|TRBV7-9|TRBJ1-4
CASSLESRSEKLFF
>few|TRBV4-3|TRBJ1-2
CASSQDDRGGVGYTF
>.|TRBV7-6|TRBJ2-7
CASSLVGAATYEQYF
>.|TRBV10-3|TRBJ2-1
CAIGGDEQFF
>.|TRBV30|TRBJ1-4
CAWSAGTVNEKLFF
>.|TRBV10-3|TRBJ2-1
CAISETLPLNEQFF
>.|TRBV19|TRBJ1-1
CASTLRLNTEAFF
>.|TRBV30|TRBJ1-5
CAWSPTMTGVIPPQHF
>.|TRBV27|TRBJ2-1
CAIHRGNEQFF
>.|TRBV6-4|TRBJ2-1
CASSSFYHNEQFF
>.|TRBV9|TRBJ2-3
CASSVAQAITDTQYF
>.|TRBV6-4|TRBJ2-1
CASSDVAGEGNEQFF
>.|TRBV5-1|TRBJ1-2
CASSSQGGDYGYTF
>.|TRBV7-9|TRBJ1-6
CASSSGAGGEGPLHF
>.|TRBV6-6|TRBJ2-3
CASSYPRQASTDTQYF
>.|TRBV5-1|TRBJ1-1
CASSSFRVGTEAFF
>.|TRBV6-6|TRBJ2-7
CASSITGDKGREQYF
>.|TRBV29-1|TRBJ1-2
CSVEDTQGGGYTF
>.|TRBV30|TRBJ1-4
CAWSVQMDEKLFF
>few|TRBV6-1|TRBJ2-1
CASSGNGNEQFF
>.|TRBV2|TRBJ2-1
CASSIEASGTYNEQFF
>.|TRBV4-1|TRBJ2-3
CASSLSRGNTDTQYF
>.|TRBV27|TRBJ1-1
CASSLTGGKAFF
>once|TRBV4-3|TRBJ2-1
CASSQELTSGRNEQFF
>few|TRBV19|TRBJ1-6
CASRGTGVASPLHF
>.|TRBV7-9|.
CASSLPTGNHEQYF
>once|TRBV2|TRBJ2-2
CASRVAGGELFF
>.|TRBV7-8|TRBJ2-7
CASSLEDRSYEQYF
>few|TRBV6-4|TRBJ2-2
CASSGGTGNTGELFF
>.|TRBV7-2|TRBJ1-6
CASSQNEENSPLHF
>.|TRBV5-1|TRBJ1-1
CASSREGQENTEAFF
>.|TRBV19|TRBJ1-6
CASSATVNSPLHF
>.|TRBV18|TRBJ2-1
CASSPSGGYSYNEQFF
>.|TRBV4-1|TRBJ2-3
CASTSSGTGDTDTQYF
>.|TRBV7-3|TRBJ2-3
CASSPLTVADTQYF
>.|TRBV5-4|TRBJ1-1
CASSPRQGYEAFF
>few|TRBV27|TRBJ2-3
CASSPRLSPQNTQYF
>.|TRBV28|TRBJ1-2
CASRPEGDYGYTF
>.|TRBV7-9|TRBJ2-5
CASSFSSGTQETQYF
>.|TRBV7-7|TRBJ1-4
CASSLAPGQALFF